This is a list of T cell receptor beta chains from one sample in a study of T cells after yellow fever vaccination. TCRdb re-called the 5' RACE reads through MiXCR, storing one row per CDR3 protein. The data contain about 350,000 distinct CDR3 sequences, 4.1% of them singletons. The input for sequencing was PBMCs, taken 5 days after the yellow fever booster vaccination. Every receptor here comes from a man aged 18 to 30 who received the YFV17D yellow fever vaccine. Each CDR3 is given with its conserved first and last residue. The D gene is left open where the match is weak. A row's size may be missing; if present it is once, few, many or a size class.

many,TRBJ2-1,TRBV12-3/TRBV12-4,TRBD2,CASSWTSINEQFF,TGTGCCAGCAGTTGGACTAGCATCAATGAGCAGTTCTTC
many,TRBJ1-2,TRBV7-6,-,CASSFGQGNGYTF,TGTGCCAGCAGCTTTGGCCAGGGTAATGGCTACACCTTC
-,TRBJ1-2,TRBV18,-,CASSPEAVYGYTF,TGTGCCAGCTCACCGGAGGCGGTCTATGGCTACACCTTC
few,TRBJ2-3,TRBV20-1,TRBD2,CSARDPRGLAGATSTDTQYF,TGCAGTGCTAGAGACCCCCGGGGACTAGCGGGGGCTACCAGCACAGATACGCAGTATTTT
few,TRBJ2-2,TRBV3-1,-,CASSHRDTNTGELFF,TGTGCCAGCAGCCACCGGGACACCAACACCGGGGAGCTGTTTTTT
many,TRBJ2-1,TRBV7-2,-,CASSLGGLPTSLEQFF,TGTGCCAGCAGCTTAGGCGGACTTCCCACCTCGCTTGAGCAGTTCTTC
-,TRBJ1-2,TRBV20-1,-,CSASQAGGGYTF,TGCAGTGCTAGCCAGGCCGGGGGGGGCTACACCTTC
-,TRBJ2-2,TRBV6-2/TRBV6-3,TRBD1,CASKMTGYNGELFF,TGTGCCAGCAAGATGACAGGGTATAACGGGGAGCTGTTTTTT
-,TRBJ1-3,TRBV9,-,CASSPGTAQPAGNTIYF,TGTGCCAGCAGCCCCGGGACGGCTCAGCCGGCTGGAAACACCATATATTTT
-,TRBJ2-3,TRBV5-1,-,CASSFYNGGPSTDTQYF,TGCGCCAGCAGCTTTTATAACGGGGGCCCTAGCACAGATACGCAGTATTTT
many,TRBJ1-3,TRBV7-9,-,CASSSWTLSGNTIYF,TGTGCCAGCAGCTCATGGACACTCTCTGGAAACACCATATATTTT
many,TRBJ2-2,TRBV20-1,-,CSASPGSGELFF,TGCAGTGCTAGTCCCGGGTCCGGGGAGCTGTTTTTT
many,TRBJ1-2,TRBV3-1,-,CASSQRGREANYGYTF,TGTGCCAGCAGCCAGCGTGGACGGGAAGCTAACTATGGCTACACCTTC
-,TRBJ1-2,TRBV12-3/TRBV12-4,-,CASSWMWQAYGYTF,TGTGCCAGCAGCTGGATGTGGCAGGCCTATGGCTACACCTTC
-,TRBJ2-3,TRBV29-1,-,CSVEGVSGTLTDTQYF,TGCAGCGTGGAGGGGGTTTCAGGGACGCTCACAGATACGCAGTATTTT
many,TRBJ2-3,TRBV7-9,-,CASSPSPLTTDTQYF,TGTGCCAGCAGCCCATCGCCTTTGACCACAGATACGCAGTATTTT
few,TRBJ2-2,TRBV7-9,-,CASSSPRVGLFF,TGTGCCAGCAGCTCCCCGAGGGTTGGGCTGTTTTTT
-,TRBJ2-1,TRBV6-2/TRBV6-3,-,CASSPWAAQQDEQFF,TGTGCCAGCAGTCCATGGGCAGCCCAACAAGATGAGCAGTTCTTC
-,TRBJ2-3,TRBV10-2,TRBD2,CASSDGGTSTDTQYF,TGCGCCAGCAGTGACGGGGGGACTAGCACAGATACGCAGTATTTT
few,TRBJ1-2,TRBV7-2,TRBD1,CASSPTPGQGGYTF,TGTGCCAGCAGCCCCACTCCGGGACAGGGGGGCTACACCTTC
-,TRBJ2-7,TRBV5-1,TRBD2,CASSTSGGSYEKYF,TGCGCCAGCTCGACTAGCGGGGGTTCCTACGAGAAGTACTTC
many,TRBJ2-3,TRBV6-6,-,CASKGGRGAVDTQYF,TGTGCCAGCAAGGGGGGACGGGGGGCCGTGGATACGCAGTATTTT
few,TRBJ2-5,TRBV5-1,-,CASSLAVTERTQYF,TGCGCCAGCAGCTTGGCCGTGACAGAGAGGACCCAGTACTTC
many,TRBJ2-1,TRBV7-3,TRBD1,CASSPRTGYNEQFF,TGTGCCAGCAGCCCCAGGACAGGGTACAATGAGCAGTTCTTC
few,TRBJ2-1,TRBV2,TRBD2,CASSLGLAANNEQFF,TGTGCCAGCAGCCTGGGACTAGCGGCCAACAATGAGCAGTTCTTC
-,TRBJ2-1,TRBV19,TRBD2,CASEAGLASHEQFF,TGTGCCAGCGAAGCGGGACTAGCGTCCCATGAGCAGTTCTTC
-,TRBJ2-2,TRBV4-1,-,CASSQETPPLAGELFF,TGCGCCAGCAGCCAAGAAACCCCGCCCCTCGCCGGGGAGCTGTTTTTT
few,TRBJ2-7,TRBV3-1,TRBD1,CASSQAGTGDSYEQYF,TGTGCCAGCAGCCAGGCCGGGACAGGGGACTCCTACGAGCAGTACTTC
-,TRBJ2-3,TRBV4-3,TRBD2,CASSHGLAESSTDTQYF,TGCGCCAGCAGCCATGGACTAGCGGAAAGTAGCACAGATACGCAGTATTTT
few,TRBJ1-1,TRBV27,TRBD1,CASSKPSQGAAFF,TGTGCCAGCAGTAAACCCTCACAGGGGGCGGCTTTCTTT
few,TRBJ2-3,TRBV28,-,CASSLRPGRAPTDTQYF,TGTGCCAGCAGTTTAAGGCCGGGGCGGGCACCCACAGATACGCAGTATTTT
many,TRBJ1-5,TRBV9,-,CASSASGVGNQPQHF,TGTGCCAGCAGCGCCTCAGGGGTGGGCAATCAGCCCCAGCATTTT
-,TRBJ2-3,TRBV24-1,-,CATSDLGSAHTDTQYF,TGTGCCACCAGTGATTTGGGGTCGGCACACACAGATACGCAGTATTTT
few,TRBJ2-2,TRBV12-3/TRBV12-4,TRBD1,CASRRDRDTGELFF,TGTGCCAGCAGGAGGGACAGGGACACCGGGGAGCTGTTTTTT
-,TRBJ2-2,TRBV7-2,TRBD2,CASSLFSGGARELFF,TGTGCCAGCAGCTTGTTTAGCGGGGGGGCCCGGGAGCTGTTTTTT
once,TRBJ2-1,TRBV4-1,-,CASSQVRSRDEQFF,TGCGCCAGCAGCCAAGTTCGGTCGAGGGATGAGCAGTTCTTC
-,TRBJ1-6,TRBV30,TRBD1,CAWSRDSSYNSPLHF,TGTGCCTGGAGTAGGGACAGCTCCTATAATTCACCCCTCCACTTT
-,TRBJ2-2,TRBV2,-,CASSDDGELFF,TGTGCCAGCAGTGACGACGGGGAGCTGTTTTTT
-,TRBJ2-4,TRBV23-1,-,CASSQTGRSNIQYF,TGCGCCAGCAGTCAAACAGGGCGAAGCAACATTCAGTACTTC
few,TRBJ2-2,TRBV5-1,-,CASREGQTGELFF,TGCGCCAGCAGGGAAGGGCAGACCGGGGAGCTGTTTTTT
many,TRBJ2-1,TRBV2,-,CASKRLAEVQFF,TGTGCCAGCAAGAGGCTAGCCGAAGTGCAGTTCTTC
few,TRBJ1-2,TRBV7-8,TRBD1,CASSPRMTGSGYGYTF,TGTGCCAGCAGCCCTCGGATGACAGGGAGCGGCTATGGCTACACCTTC
-,TRBJ2-2,TRBV18,TRBD2,CASSPRLAGATGELFF,TGTGCCAGCTCACCACGACTAGCGGGTGCCACCGGGGAGCTGTTTTTT
-,TRBJ1-5,TRBV19,-,CASTAVVVRNQPQHF,TGTGCCAGTACCGCGGTTGTTGTACGCAATCAGCCCCAGCATTTT
few,TRBJ2-4,TRBV27,-,CASTDIGGREIQYF,TGTGCCAGCACTGACATTGGGGGGCGCGAGATTCAGTACTTC
many,TRBJ2-2,TRBV11-2,TRBD1,CASSRTGGPPGELFF,TGTGCCAGCAGCCGGACAGGGGGGCCACCCGGGGAGCTGTTTTTT
-,TRBJ1-1,TRBV5-1,-,CASSLAPRGDTEAFF,TGCGCCAGCAGCTTGGCCCCTCGGGGGGACACTGAAGCTTTCTTT
-,TRBJ2-5,TRBV7-9,TRBD1,CASSKPGTGRSQETQYF,TGTGCCAGCAGCAAACCCGGGACAGGGAGGTCCCAAGAGACCCAGTACTTC
-,TRBJ2-1,TRBV4-1,TRBD2,CASSQDRGLADYNEQFF,TGCGCCAGCAGCCAAGATCGGGGACTAGCGGATTACAATGAGCAGTTCTTC
-,TRBJ1-2,TRBV29-1,-,CSVEGGGGGYTF,TGCAGCGTTGAAGGCGGAGGAGGTGGCTACACCTTC
many,TRBJ1-1,TRBV5-5,TRBD1,CASSPAGQGGTEAFF,TGTGCCAGCAGCCCCGCGGGACAGGGCGGGACGGAAGCTTTCTTT
-,TRBJ2-7,TRBV6-2/TRBV6-3,-,CASSYSKVQAEQYF,TGTGCCAGCAGTTACTCGAAGGTACAGGCCGAACAGTACTTC
-,TRBJ1-5,TRBV27,TRBD1,CASRVRGPSNQPQHF,TGTGCCAGCAGGGTCAGGGGGCCAAGCAATCAGCCCCAGCATTTT
few,TRBJ2-3,TRBV29-1,TRBD2,CSVDLAGGVTDTQYF,TGCAGCGTTGACCTAGCGGGGGGCGTCACAGATACGCAGTATTTT
few,TRBJ2-3,TRBV6-1,-,CASSEVGTGDTQYF,TGTGCCAGCAGTGAGGTTGGAACAGGGGATACGCAGTATTTT
-,TRBJ2-5,TRBV28,TRBD2,CASSLLVAGGTSGAQYF,TGTGCCAGCAGTTTACTAGTAGCGGGGGGGACAAGTGGGGCCCAGTACTTC
-,TRBJ1-3,TRBV18,TRBD1,CASSPPSGQTGNTIYF,TGTGCCAGCTCACCACCGTCGGGACAGACTGGAAACACCATATATTTT
many,TRBJ1-1,TRBV6-1,TRBD1,CASSVTGGTEAFF,TGTGCCAGCAGTGTTACAGGGGGCACTGAAGCTTTCTTT